Listed below are T cell receptor beta chains from one sample, sequenced in a study of blood T cells in healthy people across ages. TCRdb analysed the 5' RACE reads with MiXCR anew, one entry per CDR3 protein. Among 850,000 to 1,300,000 distinct CDR3 sequences listed, less than 50% were seen once. Source material: blood. The receptors derive from a woman aged 60-75 years in good health. CDR3s leave out the opening cysteine and the closing phenylalanine or tryptophan. The order of the fields is V gene, J gene, CDR3 protein.

TRBV5-6	TRBJ2-1	ASSHDRGRYNEQF
TRBV9	TRBJ2-2	ASSVAPGTGELF
TRBV5-1	TRBJ2-2	ASSLVTSGTGELF
TRBV6-6	TRBJ1-4	ASSYSDSYNEKLF
TRBV12-3/TRBV12-4	TRBJ2-7	ASSLTGGAYEQY
TRBV29-1	TRBJ2-5	SVGKGAQETQY
TRBV29-1	TRBJ2-7	SVEERQGSYEQY
TRBV12-3/TRBV12-4	TRBJ1-2	ASSLYGYGYT
TRBV20-1	TRBJ2-1	SAISLVGKYNEQF
TRBV7-6	TRBJ2-1	ASSTSGRDEQF
TRBV12-3/TRBV12-4	TRBJ1-1	ASRLSSRGSEAF
TRBV20-1	TRBJ1-5	SARLSGRGDQPQH
TRBV5-1	TRBJ1-1	ASSSGLGGNTEAF
TRBV5-1	NA	ASSLVPTGGGEQY
TRBV5-1	TRBJ2-3	ASSLGASGSTDTQY
TRBV5-1	TRBJ2-3	ASSWTSGGRDTQY
TRBV20-1	TRBJ2-7	SARRTGSYEQY
TRBV28	TRBJ2-1	ASSSVAGDLGNEQF
TRBV6-2/TRBV6-3	TRBJ2-5	ASSPRGRNQETQY
TRBV7-9	TRBJ1-5	ASSLGSGTGSQPQH
TRBV9	TRBJ2-5	ASSVGLAQETQY
TRBV5-6	TRBJ1-2	ASSFEGPARDLYGYT